This T cell receptor (beta chain) is drawn from a study of T cells in localized non-small cell lung cancer. Study-wide results and limits: Adjacent uninvolved lung tissue had the highest T cell clonality, exceeding tumor. Because only a single region of the tumor was sequenced, heterogeneity remains possible.

Generated by immunoSEQ multiplex PCR, the TCRdb table keeps only in-frame clones and is missing some. The table includes approximately 11,000 clones, roughly 80% detected once. With respect to this clone: Its target is unknown.

The germline CDR1 and CDR2 sequences are MRHNA and SNTAGT. CDR3 length: 17 amino acids. The germline V and J ends were trimmed by 0 bases and 0 bases, with 15 bases remaining between them. The sequence was obtained from a female donor older than 55 with stage II lung adenocarcinoma. The V call is TRBV6-4, the J call TRBJ2-7; D call uncertain. The sample here was peripheral blood mononuclear cells, taken before any cancer treatment. The CDR3 is CASSDSMSRRSSYEQYF. In DNA, the CDR3 is TGTGCCAGCAGTGACTCGATGTCGCGGAGAAGCTCCTACGAGCAGTACTTC.